The rows below give T cell receptor beta chains drawn from one sample of a study of CD8+CD57+ T cells in acquired aplastic anemia. TCRdb reanalysed the reads using MiXCR and keeps one entry per CDR3 protein. The sample lists a few hundred thousand distinct CDR3 sequences; roughly 61% were seen once. The source material was sorted CD4+, CD8+, or CD8+CD57+ T cells (not recorded which) from PBMCs. The receptors were sampled from a human donor with aplastic anemia. Both conserved end residues are part of each CDR3. The D gene is left open where the match is weak. Only part of the rows carry a size: once, few, many, or a class if the clone is expanded.

CDR3 DNA	CDR3 protein	clone size	V gene	J gene	D gene
TGCGCCAGCAGAGAGCCGGGACAGGAGGCCGTAAAACTGTTTTTT	CASREPGQEAVKLFF	many	TRBV10-1	TRBJ1-4	TRBD1
TGTGCCAGCAGCTTTTGGGCTAGCGGGGATAATTGGTTGGATACGCAGTATTTT	CASSFWASGDNWLDTQYF	few	TRBV13	TRBJ2-3	TRBD2
TGTGCCAGCAGCTTAGCTGCCTCTAGCACAGATACGCAGTATTTT	CASSLAASSTDTQYF	NA	TRBV7-9	TRBJ2-3	NA
TGCAGTGCTAGAGGGACCGCCGGGACTAGCGGGATTCAGGAGACCCAGTACTTC	CSARGTAGTSGIQETQYF	few	TRBV20-1	TRBJ2-5	TRBD2
TGTGCCAGCAGCCAATCCGACAGCACAGATACGCAGTATTTT	CASSQSDSTDTQYF	many	TRBV16	TRBJ2-3	NA
TGTGCCAGCAGCTGGGACAGGACGGATGGCTACACCTTC	CASSWDRTDGYTF	many	TRBV5-6	TRBJ1-2	TRBD1
TGCGCCAGCAGCTTGGTCGCGGCAACGTACGAGCAGTACTTC	CASSLVAATYEQYF	NA	TRBV5-1	TRBJ2-7	NA
TGTGCCAGCAGCCCTCTCGGACAGGGTGGGGAGACCCAGTACTTC	CASSPLGQGGETQYF	NA	TRBV9	TRBJ2-5	TRBD1
TGTGCCACCAGCAGAGAGGGCGGCAATCAGCCCCAGCATTTT	CATSREGGNQPQHF	few	TRBV15	TRBJ1-5	NA
TGTGCCAGCAGCCTGGGGGTTCAGCAGTACTTC	CASSLGVQQYF	NA	TRBV7-2	TRBJ2-7	NA
TGTGCCAGCAGTGCTATAGGGGGAGGCAATGAGCAGTTCTTC	CASSAIGGGNEQFF	NA	TRBV2	TRBJ2-1	NA
TGTGCCACCTGGGGGCGGGGTAGCGATGAAGCTTTCTTT	CATWGRGSDEAFF	NA	TRBV2	TRBJ1-1	NA
TGTGCCGCGGGGGCGGGCTATGGCTACACCTTC	CAAGAGYGYTF	many	TRBV6-5	TRBJ1-2	NA
TGTGCCAGCAGGGCCTGGCAGGGGCCTTCCTACGAGCAGTACTTC	CASRAWQGPSYEQYF	NA	TRBV7-8	TRBJ2-7	NA
TGTGCCACCAGTGGGTATCAGGGATACAATCAGCCCCAGCATTTT	CATSGYQGYNQPQHF	NA	TRBV24-1	TRBJ1-5	NA
TGTGCCAGCAGCCCTCTTATACCGGGAGATACGCAGTATTTT	CASSPLIPGDTQYF	NA	TRBV6-1	TRBJ2-3	NA
TGTGCCAGCAGTTTGACTAGCGGGCACGATGAGCAGTTCTTC	CASSLTSGHDEQFF	NA	TRBV6-5	TRBJ2-1	TRBD2
TGTGCCAGCAGCCCGCCTCGGGCTAGCGGGGGGTCAGGGGGCGGCATCGATACGCAGTATTTT	CASSPPRASGGSGGGIDTQYF	once	TRBV9	TRBJ2-3	TRBD2
TGCAGTGCGCCGCCCGACGGGAGCTCCTACAATGAGCAGTTCTTC	CSAPPDGSSYNEQFF	NA	TRBV20-1	TRBJ2-1	NA
TGTGCCAGCAGCTCGCTCTTCCGGGGCAGCCAGCACGAGCAGTACTTC	CASSSLFRGSQHEQYF	NA	TRBV25-1	TRBJ2-7	NA
TGTGCCACCAGTGACGGTTCCAGAGCAGGGGCAGATACGCAGTATTTT	CATSDGSRAGADTQYF	NA	TRBV24-1	TRBJ2-3	NA
TGTGCCAGCAGCTTAGTCAGGGGTGGCTATGGCTACACCTTC	CASSLVRGGYGYTF	NA	TRBV7-6	TRBJ1-2	NA
TGCAGCTTAATGGTGTACACTGAAGCTTTCTTT	CSLMVYTEAFF	NA	TRBV29-1	TRBJ1-1	NA
TGTGCCAGCAGCTTACGGGGGAGCGATAATTCACCCCTCCACTTT	CASSLRGSDNSPLHF	once	TRBV7-9	TRBJ1-6	NA
TGTGCCAGCAGCTTAGGAGCGGGGGCCTCCTACAATGAGCAGTTCTTC	CASSLGAGASYNEQFF	many	TRBV7-9	TRBJ2-1	TRBD2
TGCAGTGCTAGAGATCGTCTAGCGGGAACCTACAATGAGCAATTCTTC	CSARDRLAGTYNEQFF	NA	TRBV20-1	TRBJ2-1	TRBD2
TGTGCCAGCAGTTACGTCAGGGGAAATTCACCCCTCCACTTT	CASSYVRGNSPLHF	NA	TRBV7-3	TRBJ1-6	NA
TGTGCCAGCAGCTTAGCCGGGGTTACCGAGCAGTACTTC	CASSLAGVTEQYF	many	TRBV7-6	TRBJ2-7	NA
TGTGCCAGCAGCTTAGGGACCGGGACAGGGGGAGATGGCTACACCTTC	CASSLGTGTGGDGYTF	NA	TRBV7-8	TRBJ1-2	TRBD1
TGCGCCAGCAGCCAAGGGACGCCGAGGGGAGGGTTCAACGAGCAGTACTTC	CASSQGTPRGGFNEQYF	many	TRBV4-1	TRBJ2-7	TRBD2
TGTGCCAGTAGTACCCAGAGCGGGGGGGCCGGGGAGCTGTTTTTT	CASSTQSGGAGELFF	few	TRBV19	TRBJ2-2	TRBD2
TGTGCCAGCAGCTTAGATTCTTCGGACCAAGAGACCCAGTACTTC	CASSLDSSDQETQYF	few	TRBV11-2	TRBJ2-5	NA
TGTGCCAGCAGCTTAAGTAGCGGGGTAGTCACCGGGGAGCTGTTTTTT	CASSLSSGVVTGELFF	many	TRBV7-3	TRBJ2-2	TRBD2
TGTGCCAGCAGTTATGGTACTAGCAATCAGCCCCAGCATTTT	CASSYGTSNQPQHF	NA	TRBV2	TRBJ1-5	NA
TGTGCCAGAAGCCCCCCTAGCAGCGGGTCCCTGAGCTACGAGCAGTACTTC	CARSPPSSGSLSYEQYF	once	TRBV7-8	TRBJ2-7	NA
TGCAGTGCCGCCCCGGGACTAGCGAATGAGCAGTTCTTC	CSAAPGLANEQFF	NA	TRBV20-1	TRBJ2-1	TRBD2
TGTGCCAGCAGCCGGAGTAGCACAGGATTCACAGATACGCAGTATTTT	CASSRSSTGFTDTQYF	many	TRBV16	TRBJ2-3	NA
TGTGCCAGCAGCTTATTGCAAGCGGGGGGATCAGATACGCAGTATTTT	CASSLLQAGGSDTQYF	NA	TRBV7-2	TRBJ2-3	TRBD2
TGTGCCTGGAGTTTGCAGGTCGGAGAGACCCAGTACTTC	CAWSLQVGETQYF	many	TRBV30	TRBJ2-5	NA
TGTGCCAGCAGTGAACTTGGAATAGGTCAGCCCCAGCATTTT	CASSELGIGQPQHF	NA	TRBV10-3	TRBJ1-5	NA
TGTGCCAGCAGCGTATTGTCCGGGGCAGTGGGAGGATATGGCTACACCTTC	CASSVLSGAVGGYGYTF	many	TRBV9	TRBJ1-2	NA
TGCGCCAGCAGCCAATCCCAGGGGTCCTACGAGCAGTACTTC	CASSQSQGSYEQYF	many	TRBV4-1	TRBJ2-7	NA
TGCAGCGTTGAGGTGGGGCAGGGGACCTACGAGCAGTACTTC	CSVEVGQGTYEQYF	few	TRBV29-1	TRBJ2-7	NA
TGTGCCAGCACCCCATCCGGGGCGTCAAGCGGGGAGCTGTTTTTT	CASTPSGASSGELFF	NA	TRBV7-2	TRBJ2-2	NA
TGTGCCATCAGTGGAGTGGAGGACGATCCCTACGAGCAGTACTTC	CAISGVEDDPYEQYF	NA	TRBV10-3	TRBJ2-7	NA
TGCGCCAGCAGTGAGAGACAGGGCTCAGATACGCAGTATTTT	CASSERQGSDTQYF	many	TRBV10-1	TRBJ2-3	TRBD1
TGTGCCAGCAGACCAGACCTCGGGGAGCTGTTTTTT	CASRPDLGELFF	NA	TRBV7-9	TRBJ2-2	NA